The 5 T cell receptor beta chains below come from one sample, sequenced in a study of T cells after yellow fever vaccination. Using its own MiXCR run on the 5' RACE reads, TCRdb lists one record per CDR3 protein. This sample has some 120,000 distinct CDR3 sequences; roughly 15% occur once, and the top ten carry roughly 47%. Sequenced here: CD8+ T cells sorted from PBMCs, sampled 5 days after the yellow fever booster vaccination. These receptors were obtained from a man between 18 and 29 years old who received the YFV17D yellow fever vaccine.

This clonotype was observed at least ten times. The chain is built from TRBV29-1 and TRBJ1-1; D unresolved. Germline V gives CDR1 SQVTM, CDR2 ANQGSEA. The CDR3 is 11 amino acids. Between the trimmed V and J ends, which lost 8 bases and 4 bases, there was a span of 11 bases. CDR3: CSCTWGTEAFF. CDR3 in DNA: TGCAGCTGTACATGGGGCACTGAAGCTTTCTTT.

The chain employs TRBV6-5 and TRBJ2-3; D gene unclear. There are 14 residues in the CDR3. V was cut by 2 bases and J by 4 bases, with 10 bases left in between. The germline V gene has CDR1 MNHEY and CDR2 SVGAGI. CDR3 in amino acids: CASSYVVPPDTQYF. The CDR3 DNA is TGTGCCAGCAGTTACGTGGTACCTCCAGATACGCAGTATTTT.

This clonotype occurred a few times. The chain joins TRBV11-2 to TRBJ2-5; D is undetermined. The CDR3 covers 14 residues. Germline V lookup: CDR1 SGHAT, CDR2 FQNNGV. With 3 bases removed from V and 5 bases from J, the gap between germline ends came to 13 bases. CDR3 sequence (DNA): TGTGCCAGCAGCTTCTCAAAACTCAGGGAGACCCAGTACTTC. Protein sequence: CASSFSKLRETQYF. Full variable domain (remainder filled in from reference TRBV11-2 and TRBJ2-5): EAGVAQSPRYKIIEKRQSVAFWCNPISGHATLYWYQQILGQGPKLLIQFQNNGVVDDSQLPKDRFSAERLKGVDSTLKIQPAKLEDSAVYLCASSFSKLRETQYFGPGTRLLVL.

The chain links TRBV15 to TRBJ1-1; a possible D gene is TRBD1 (5 bases). The germline CDR1 and CDR2 sequences are LNHNV and YYDKDF (reference sequence). V shed 7 bases and J shed 4 bases, with 19 bases lying between them. This CDR3 spans 15 amino acids. The CDR3 nucleotides read TGTGCCACCATCGGCCCGGGGGGGGTGGGCACTGAAGCTTTCTTT. It yields the protein CATIGPGGVGTEAFF.

This clonotype was seen ten or more times. CDR3: CASSLGAGYEQYF. In nucleotides, the CDR3 is TGTGCCAGCAGCTTAGGGGCGGGCTACGAGCAGTACTTC. The chain employs TRBV7-2 and TRBJ2-7; tentative D call: TRBD2 (5 bases). This CDR3 has 13 residues. Per germline, CDR1 SGHTA and CDR2 FQGNSA. V was shortened by 1 base and J by 3 bases, with 7 bases between the two germline ends.